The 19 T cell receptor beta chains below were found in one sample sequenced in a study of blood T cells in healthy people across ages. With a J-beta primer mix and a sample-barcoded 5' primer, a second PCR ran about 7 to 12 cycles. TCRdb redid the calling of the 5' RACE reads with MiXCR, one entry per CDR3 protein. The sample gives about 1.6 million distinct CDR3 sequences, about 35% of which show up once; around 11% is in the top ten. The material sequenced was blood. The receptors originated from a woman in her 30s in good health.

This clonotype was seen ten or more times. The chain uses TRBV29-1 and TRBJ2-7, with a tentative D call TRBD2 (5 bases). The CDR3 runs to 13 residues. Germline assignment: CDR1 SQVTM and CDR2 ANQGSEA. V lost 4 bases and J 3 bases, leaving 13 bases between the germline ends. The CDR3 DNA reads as TGCAGCGTTGGGTGGGCCGGAGGCTACGAGCAGTACTTC. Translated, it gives CSVGWAGGYEQYF.

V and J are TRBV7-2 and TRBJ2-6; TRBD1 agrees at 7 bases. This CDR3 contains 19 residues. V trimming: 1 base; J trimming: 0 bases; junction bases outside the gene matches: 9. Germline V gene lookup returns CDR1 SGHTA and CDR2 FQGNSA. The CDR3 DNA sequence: TGTGCCAGCAGCTTAGGGGCCCGGGACAGCCTCTCTGGGGCCAACGTCCTGACTTTC. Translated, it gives CASSLGARDSLSGANVLTF. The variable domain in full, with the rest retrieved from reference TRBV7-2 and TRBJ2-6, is GAGVSQSPSNKVTEKGKDVELRCDPISGHTALYWYRQSLGQGLEFLIYFQGNSAPDKSGLPSDRFSAERTGGSVSTLTIQRTQQEDSAVYLCASSLGARDSLSGANVLTFGAGSRLTVL.

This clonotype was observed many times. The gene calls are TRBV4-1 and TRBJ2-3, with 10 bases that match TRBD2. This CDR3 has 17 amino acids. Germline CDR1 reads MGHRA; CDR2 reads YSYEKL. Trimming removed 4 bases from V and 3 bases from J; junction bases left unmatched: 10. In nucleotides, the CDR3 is TGCGCCAGCAGCCCCGTTCTTAGCGGGAGGACGACAGATACGCAGTATTTT. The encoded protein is CASSPVLSGRTTDTQYF.

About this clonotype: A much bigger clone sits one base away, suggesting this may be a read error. CDR3 in amino acids: CASSWGLQESQYF. The CDR3 coding sequence is TGTGCCAGCAGCTGGGGGCTCCAAGAGTCCCAGTACTTC. The chain couples TRBV7-3 to TRBJ2-1; D possibly corresponds to TRBD1 (6 bases). The J call may be mistaken, given a closer DNA end match to TRBJ2-5. From germline, CDR1 is SGHTA and CDR2 FQGTGA. This CDR3 is 13 amino acids long.

CDR3 amino acids: CASSTGTSNNEQFF. As DNA, the CDR3 is TGCGCCAGCAGCACCGGGACTAGTAACAATGAGCAGTTCTTC. The gene calls are TRBV5-1 and TRBJ2-1, with 8 bases fitting TRBD2. This CDR3 spans 14 amino acids. Germline V gene lookup returns CDR1 SGHRS and CDR2 YFSETQ. V gave up 4 bases and J gave up 5 bases; unmatched junction bases: 5.

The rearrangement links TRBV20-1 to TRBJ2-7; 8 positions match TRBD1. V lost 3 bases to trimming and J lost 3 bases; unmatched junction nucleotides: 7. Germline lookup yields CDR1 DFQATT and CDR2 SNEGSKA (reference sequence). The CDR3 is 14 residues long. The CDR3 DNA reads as TGCAGTGCTAGGGGACAGGTCCTCTTCTACGAGCAGTACTTC. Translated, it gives CSARGQVLFYEQYF.

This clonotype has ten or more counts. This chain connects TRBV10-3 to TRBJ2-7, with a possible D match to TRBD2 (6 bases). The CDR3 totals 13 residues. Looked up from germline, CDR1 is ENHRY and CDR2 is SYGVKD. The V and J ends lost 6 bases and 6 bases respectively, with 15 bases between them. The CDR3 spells CAIRAGTNGEQYF. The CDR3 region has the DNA TGTGCCATCAGGGCGGGAACTAACGGCGAGCAGTACTTC.

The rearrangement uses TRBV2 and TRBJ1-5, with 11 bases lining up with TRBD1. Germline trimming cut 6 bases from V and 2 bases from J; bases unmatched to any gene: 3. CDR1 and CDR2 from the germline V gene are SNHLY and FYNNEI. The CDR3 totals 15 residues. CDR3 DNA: TGTGCCAGCAGGAGGGGACAGGGGGGCAATCAGCCCCAGCATTTT. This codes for CASRRGQGGNQPQHF.

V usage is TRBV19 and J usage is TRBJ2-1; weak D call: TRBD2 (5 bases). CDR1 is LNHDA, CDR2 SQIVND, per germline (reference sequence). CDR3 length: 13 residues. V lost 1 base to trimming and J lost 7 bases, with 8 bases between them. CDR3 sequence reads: CASSIAGWNEQFF. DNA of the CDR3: TGTGCCAGTAGTATAGCGGGGTGGAATGAGCAGTTCTTC.

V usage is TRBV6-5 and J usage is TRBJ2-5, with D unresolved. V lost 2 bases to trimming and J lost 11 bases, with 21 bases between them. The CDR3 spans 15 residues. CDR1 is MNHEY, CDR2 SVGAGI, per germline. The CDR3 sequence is CASSYEGLRYNEQYF. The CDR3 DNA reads TGTGCCAGCAGTTACGAAGGGCTGCGGTACAATGAGCAGTACTTC.

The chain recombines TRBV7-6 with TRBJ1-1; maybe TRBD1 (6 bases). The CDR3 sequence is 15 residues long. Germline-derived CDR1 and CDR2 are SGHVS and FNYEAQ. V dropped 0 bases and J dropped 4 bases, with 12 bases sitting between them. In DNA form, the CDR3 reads TGTGCCAGCAGCTTAGCGCGTACAGGGATCACTGAAGCTTTCTTT. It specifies CASSLARTGITEAFF.

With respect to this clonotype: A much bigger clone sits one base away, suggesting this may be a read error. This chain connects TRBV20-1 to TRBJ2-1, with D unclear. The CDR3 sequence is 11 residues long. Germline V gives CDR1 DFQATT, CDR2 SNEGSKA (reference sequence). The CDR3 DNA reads TGCAGGGCCTCTAGTAGCTATGAGCAGTTCTTC. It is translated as CRASSSYEQFF.

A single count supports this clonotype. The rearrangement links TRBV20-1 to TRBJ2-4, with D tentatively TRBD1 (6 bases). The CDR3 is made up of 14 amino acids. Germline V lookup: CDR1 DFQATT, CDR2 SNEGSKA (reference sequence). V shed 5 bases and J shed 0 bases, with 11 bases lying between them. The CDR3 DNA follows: TGCAGTGCTGGGGGACACGTAGCCAAAAACATTCAGTACTTC. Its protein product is CSAGGHVAKNIQYF.

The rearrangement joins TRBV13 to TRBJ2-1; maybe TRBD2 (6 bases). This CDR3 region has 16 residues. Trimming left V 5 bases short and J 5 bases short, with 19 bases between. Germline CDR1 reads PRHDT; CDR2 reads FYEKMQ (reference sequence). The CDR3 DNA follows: TGTGCCAGCAGCCCAGGGACTCACCCTCCCAACAATGAGCAGTTCTTC. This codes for CASSPGTHPPNNEQFF.

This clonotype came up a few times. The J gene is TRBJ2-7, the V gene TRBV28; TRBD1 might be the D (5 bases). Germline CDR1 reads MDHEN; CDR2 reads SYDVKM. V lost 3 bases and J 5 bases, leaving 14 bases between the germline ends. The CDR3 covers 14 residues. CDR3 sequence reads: CASSFGHSPDEQYF. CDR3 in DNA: TGTGCCAGCAGTTTTGGACACAGCCCTGACGAGCAGTACTTC.

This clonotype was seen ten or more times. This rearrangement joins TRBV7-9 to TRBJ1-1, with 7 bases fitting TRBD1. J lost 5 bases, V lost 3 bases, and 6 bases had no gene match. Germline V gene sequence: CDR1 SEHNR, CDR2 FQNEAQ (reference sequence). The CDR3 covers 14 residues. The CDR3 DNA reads TGTGCCAGCAGCTTGGTCCAGGGGGGAACTGAAGCTTTCTTT. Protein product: CASSLVQGGTEAFF.

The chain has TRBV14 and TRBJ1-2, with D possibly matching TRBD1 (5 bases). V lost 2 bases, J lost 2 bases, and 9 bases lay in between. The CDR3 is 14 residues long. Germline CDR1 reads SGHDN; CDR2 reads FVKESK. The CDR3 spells CASSQPGVNYGYTF. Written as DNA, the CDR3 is TGTGCCAGCAGCCAACCGGGGGTGAACTATGGCTACACCTTC.

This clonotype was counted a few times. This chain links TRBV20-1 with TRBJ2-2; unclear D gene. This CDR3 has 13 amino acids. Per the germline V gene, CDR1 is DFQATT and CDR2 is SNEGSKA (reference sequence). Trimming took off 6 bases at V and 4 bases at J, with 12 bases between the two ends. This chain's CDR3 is CSATQFGTGELFF. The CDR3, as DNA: TGCAGTGCCACGCAATTCGGCACCGGGGAGCTGTTTTTT.

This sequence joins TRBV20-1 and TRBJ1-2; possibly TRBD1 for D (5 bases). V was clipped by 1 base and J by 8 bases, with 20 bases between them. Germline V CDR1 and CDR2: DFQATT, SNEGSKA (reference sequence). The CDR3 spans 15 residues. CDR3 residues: CSARVEGRSWSGYTF. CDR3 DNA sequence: TGCAGTGCTAGAGTGGAGGGGCGGTCGTGGTCCGGCTACACCTTC.